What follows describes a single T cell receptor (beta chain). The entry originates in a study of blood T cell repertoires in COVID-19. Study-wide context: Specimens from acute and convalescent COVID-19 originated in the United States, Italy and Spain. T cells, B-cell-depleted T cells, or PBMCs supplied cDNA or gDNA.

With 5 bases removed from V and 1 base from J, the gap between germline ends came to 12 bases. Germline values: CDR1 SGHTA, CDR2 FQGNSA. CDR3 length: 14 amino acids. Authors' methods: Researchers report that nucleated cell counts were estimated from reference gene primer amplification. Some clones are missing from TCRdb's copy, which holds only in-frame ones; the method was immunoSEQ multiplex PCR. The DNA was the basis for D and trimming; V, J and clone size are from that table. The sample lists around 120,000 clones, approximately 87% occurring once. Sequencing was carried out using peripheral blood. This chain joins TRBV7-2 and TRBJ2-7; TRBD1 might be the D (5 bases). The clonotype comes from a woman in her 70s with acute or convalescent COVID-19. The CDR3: CASSPRQISYEQYF. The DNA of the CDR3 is TGTGCCAGCAGCCCGAGACAGATTTCCTACGAGCAGTACTTC.